The following is a TCR beta chain sequence with its context. What it binds is not known. This sample was taken from a study of T-cell memory formation after mild COVID-19. Study-wide context: Largely, TCR clusters stayed within a single donor.

TCRdb called the 5' RACE reads again in MiXCR, with one record for every CDR3 protein. The sample includes about 410,000 distinct CDR3 sequences, roughly a quarter of them seen just once. Trimming left V 4 bases short and J 3 bases short, with 10 bases between. The CDR3 extends over 13 amino acids. The germline gives CDR1 MNHNY, CDR2 SVGAGI (reference sequence). Points from the study as a whole: Nothing showed for sure that second-wave clones peaking on day 37 were SARS-CoV-2 specific. Mainly in CM and EM were contracting CD4+ clones; CD8+ were in EMRA.

The source is an adult woman who had mild COVID-19 (a few samples of this study predate the infection). Cell type and time point are not known. What was sequenced was PBMCs or a T cell subset sorted from them (not recorded which). V usage is TRBV6-6 and J usage is TRBJ2-7; tentatively, D is TRBD1 or TRBD2 (5 bases each). The CDR3 nucleotides read TGTGCCAGCAGTTTTGGGGGTTTCTACGAGCAGTACTTC. Amino acids: CASSFGGFYEQYF.